The sequence of this TCR beta chain was determined in a study of blood T cell repertoires in COVID-19. This clone was found once. Method: immunoSEQ multiplex PCR; TCRdb's copy keeps in-frame clones and lacks some. The sample holds around 450,000 clones, less than 95% seen once. The CDR3 sequence is 13 residues long. The V gene end was trimmed by 4 bases and the J gene end by 7 bases; junction bases not matched to a gene: 5. The germline V gene has CDR1 KGHSH and CDR2 LQKENI. The source material was PBMCs or T cells enriched from blood (not recorded which). The chain couples TRBV18 to TRBJ1-1; TRBD1 matches 8 bases. The sequence was obtained from a man in his late teens or twenties who had recovered from COVID-19. CDR3 protein: CASSQQGGVEAFF. The DNA of the CDR3 is TGTGCCAGCTCACAACAGGGGGGCGTTGAAGCTTTCTTT.